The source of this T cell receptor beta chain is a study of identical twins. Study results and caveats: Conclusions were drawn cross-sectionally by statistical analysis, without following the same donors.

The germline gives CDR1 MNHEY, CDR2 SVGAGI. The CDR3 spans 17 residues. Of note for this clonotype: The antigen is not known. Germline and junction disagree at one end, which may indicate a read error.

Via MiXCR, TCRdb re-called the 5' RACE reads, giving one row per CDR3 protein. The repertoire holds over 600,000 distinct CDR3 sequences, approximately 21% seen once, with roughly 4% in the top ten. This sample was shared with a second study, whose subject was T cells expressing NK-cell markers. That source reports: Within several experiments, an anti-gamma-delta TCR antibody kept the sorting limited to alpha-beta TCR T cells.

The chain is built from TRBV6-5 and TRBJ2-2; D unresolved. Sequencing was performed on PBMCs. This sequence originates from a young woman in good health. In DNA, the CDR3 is TGTGCCAGCTGTTACGATGTACCGTCCAGGAACACCGGGGAGCTGTTTTTT. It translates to CASCYDVPSRNTGELFF.